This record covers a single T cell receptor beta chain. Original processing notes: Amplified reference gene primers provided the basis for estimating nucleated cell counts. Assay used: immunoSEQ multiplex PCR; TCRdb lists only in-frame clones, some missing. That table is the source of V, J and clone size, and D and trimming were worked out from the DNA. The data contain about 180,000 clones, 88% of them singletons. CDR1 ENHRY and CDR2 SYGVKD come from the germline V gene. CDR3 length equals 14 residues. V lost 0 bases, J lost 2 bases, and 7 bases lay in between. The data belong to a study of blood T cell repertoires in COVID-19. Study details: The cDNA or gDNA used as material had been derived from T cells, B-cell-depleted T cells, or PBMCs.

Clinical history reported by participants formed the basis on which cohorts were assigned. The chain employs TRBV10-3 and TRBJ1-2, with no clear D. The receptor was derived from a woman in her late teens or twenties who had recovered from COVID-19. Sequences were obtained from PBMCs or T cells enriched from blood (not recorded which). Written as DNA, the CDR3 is TGTGCCATCAGTGAGTCCCCCGCGAACTATGGCTACACCTTC. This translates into CAISESPANYGYTF.